Sequencing of this T cell receptor beta chain was carried out in a study of OX40 agonist ivuxolimab in advanced cancers. Profiled with immunoSEQ multiplex PCR; TCRdb holds only in-frame clones, not every one. This sample carries around 65,000 clones, approximately 92% of them seen once, and the ten largest clones take roughly 13%. This sequence originates from an adult with an advanced solid tumor such as melanoma, head and neck, liver or kidney cancer. The specimen was CD4+ or CD8+ T cells sorted from blood, collected in a trial of the OX40 agonist ivuxolimab.

The CDR3 protein is CASSAAGTGSYEQYF. The CDR3 DNA reads TGTGCCAGCAGCGCCGCCGGGACAGGATCCTACGAGCAGTACTTC. The V and J genes are TRBV9 and TRBJ2-7; 8 nucleotides align to TRBD1. CDR3 size: 15 residues. Germline V CDR1 and CDR2: SGDLS, YYNGEE. V shed 3 bases, J shed 1 base, and the junction held 6 bases outside the gene matches.